This T cell receptor beta chain stems from a study of sequential checkpoint blockade in melanoma. About the research overall: First-line arms were nivolumab then ipilimumab, or the reverse, randomized 1:1.

Treatment denoted: randomized to nivolumab then ipilimumab (arm A) or the reverse (arm B). Sorted cells were live CD3+CD8+, lacking CD19 and CD56, from PBMCs. Only one count was recorded for this clone. Profiled with immunoSEQ multiplex PCR; TCRdb holds only in-frame clones, not every one. Of fewer than 50,000 clones listed, nearly 90% are singletons. The clonotype comes from a human donor with melanoma. The sequencing here drew on CD8+ T cells sorted from blood (inferred from file names), taken from a patient given nivolumab and ipilimumab in sequence.

The CDR3 coding sequence is TGTGCCAGCAGCTTAGGGGCGAGGAACACCGGGGAGCTGTTTTTT. Residues: CASSLGARNTGELFF. The chain employs TRBV7-3 and TRBJ2-2, with D possibly being TRBD1 (5 bases). With 2 bases removed from V and 1 base from J, the gap between germline ends came to 8 bases. Germline V gives CDR1 SGHTA, CDR2 FQGTGA. CDR3 size: 15 residues.